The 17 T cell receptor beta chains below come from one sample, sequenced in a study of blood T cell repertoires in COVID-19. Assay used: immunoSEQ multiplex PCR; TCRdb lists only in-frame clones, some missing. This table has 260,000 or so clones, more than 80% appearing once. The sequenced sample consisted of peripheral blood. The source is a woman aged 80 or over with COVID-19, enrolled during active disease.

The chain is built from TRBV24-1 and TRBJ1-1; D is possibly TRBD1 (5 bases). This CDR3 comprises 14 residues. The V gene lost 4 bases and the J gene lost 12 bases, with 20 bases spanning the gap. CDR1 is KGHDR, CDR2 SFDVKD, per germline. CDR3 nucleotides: TGTGCCACCAGTGAGGGCGGGACGGACACCGAGACTTTCTTT. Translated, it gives CATSEGGTDTETFF.

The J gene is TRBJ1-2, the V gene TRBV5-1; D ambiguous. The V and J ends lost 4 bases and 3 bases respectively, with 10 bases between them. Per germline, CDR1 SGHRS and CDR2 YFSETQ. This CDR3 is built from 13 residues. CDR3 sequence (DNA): TGCGCCAGCAGCCCGAACCGGGACTATGGCTACACCTTC. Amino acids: CASSPNRDYGYTF.

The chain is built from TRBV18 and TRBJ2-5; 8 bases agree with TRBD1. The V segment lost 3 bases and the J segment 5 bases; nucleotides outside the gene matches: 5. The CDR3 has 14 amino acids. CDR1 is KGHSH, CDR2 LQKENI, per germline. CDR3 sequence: CASSPEQGVETQYF. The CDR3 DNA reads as TGTGCCAGCTCACCGGAACAGGGGGTGGAGACCCAGTACTTC.

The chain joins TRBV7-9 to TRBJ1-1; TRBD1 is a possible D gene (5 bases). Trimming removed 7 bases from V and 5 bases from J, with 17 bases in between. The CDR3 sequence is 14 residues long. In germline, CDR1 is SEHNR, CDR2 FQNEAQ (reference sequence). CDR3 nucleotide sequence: TGTGCCAGCACCACAATCGGGGGTGGGACTGAAGCTTTCTTT. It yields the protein CASTTIGGGTEAFF.

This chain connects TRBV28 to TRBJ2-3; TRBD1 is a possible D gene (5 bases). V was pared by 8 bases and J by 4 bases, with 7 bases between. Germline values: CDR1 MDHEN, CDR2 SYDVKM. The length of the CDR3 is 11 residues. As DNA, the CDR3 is TGTGCCAGCCAAGGGGCAGATACGCAGTATTTT. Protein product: CASQGADTQYF.

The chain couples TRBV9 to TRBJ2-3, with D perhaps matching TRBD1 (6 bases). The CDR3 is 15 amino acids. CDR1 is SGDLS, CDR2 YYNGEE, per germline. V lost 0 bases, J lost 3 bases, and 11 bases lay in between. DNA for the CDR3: TGTGCCAGCAGCGTAGGAGGGGGAACGACAGATACGCAGTATTTT. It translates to CASSVGGGTTDTQYF.

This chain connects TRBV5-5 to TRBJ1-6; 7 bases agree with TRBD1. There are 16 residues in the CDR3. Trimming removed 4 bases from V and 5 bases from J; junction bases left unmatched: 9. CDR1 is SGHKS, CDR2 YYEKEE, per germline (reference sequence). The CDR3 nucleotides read TGTGCCAGCAGCCCGGACAGGCCGTTTAATAATTCACCCCTCCACTTT. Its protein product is CASSPDRPFNNSPLHF.

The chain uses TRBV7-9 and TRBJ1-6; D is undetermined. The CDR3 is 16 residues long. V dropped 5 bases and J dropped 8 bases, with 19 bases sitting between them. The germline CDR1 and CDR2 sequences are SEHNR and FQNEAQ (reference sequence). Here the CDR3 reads CASSVYLAGGHSPLHF. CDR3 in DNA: TGTGCCAGCAGCGTTTATTTAGCGGGTGGACATTCACCCCTCCACTTT.

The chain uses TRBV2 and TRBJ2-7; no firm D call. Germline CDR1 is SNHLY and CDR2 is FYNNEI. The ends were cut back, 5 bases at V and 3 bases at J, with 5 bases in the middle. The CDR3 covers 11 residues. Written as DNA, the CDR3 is TGTGCCAGCAGTTCTAACTACGAGCAGTACTTC. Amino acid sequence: CASSSNYEQYF.

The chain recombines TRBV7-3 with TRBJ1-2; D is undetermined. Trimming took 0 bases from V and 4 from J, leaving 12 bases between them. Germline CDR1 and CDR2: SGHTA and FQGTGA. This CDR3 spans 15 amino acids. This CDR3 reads CASSLTASGLYGYTF. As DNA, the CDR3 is TGTGCCAGCAGCTTAACGGCTTCAGGACTCTATGGCTACACCTTC. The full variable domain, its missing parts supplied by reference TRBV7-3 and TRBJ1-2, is GAGVSQTPSNKVTEKGKYVELRCDPISGHTALYWYRQSLGQGPEFLIYFQGTGAADDSGLPNDRFFAVRPEGSVSTLKIQRTERGDSAVYLCASSLTASGLYGYTFGSGTRLTVV.

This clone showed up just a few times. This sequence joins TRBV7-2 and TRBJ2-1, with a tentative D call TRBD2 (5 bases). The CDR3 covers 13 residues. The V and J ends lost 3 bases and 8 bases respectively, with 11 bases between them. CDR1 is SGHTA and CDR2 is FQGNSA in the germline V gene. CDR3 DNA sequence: TGTGCCAGCAGCTTGATGAGGGTTGATGAGCAGTTCTTC. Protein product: CASSLMRVDEQFF.

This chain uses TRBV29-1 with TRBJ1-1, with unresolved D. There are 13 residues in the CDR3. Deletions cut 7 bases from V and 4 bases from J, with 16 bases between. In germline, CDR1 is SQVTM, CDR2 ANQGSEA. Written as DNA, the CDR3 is TGCAGCGCCCTGAGGCAGACGGGCACTGAAGCTTTCTTT. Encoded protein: CSALRQTGTEAFF.

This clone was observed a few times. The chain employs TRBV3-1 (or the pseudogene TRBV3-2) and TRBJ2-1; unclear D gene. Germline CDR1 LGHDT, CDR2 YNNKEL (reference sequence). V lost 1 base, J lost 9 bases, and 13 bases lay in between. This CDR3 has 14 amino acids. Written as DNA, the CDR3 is TGTGCCAGCAGCCAAGGTCCCCCATTTTTTGAGCAGTTCTTC. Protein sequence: CASSQGPPFFEQFF.

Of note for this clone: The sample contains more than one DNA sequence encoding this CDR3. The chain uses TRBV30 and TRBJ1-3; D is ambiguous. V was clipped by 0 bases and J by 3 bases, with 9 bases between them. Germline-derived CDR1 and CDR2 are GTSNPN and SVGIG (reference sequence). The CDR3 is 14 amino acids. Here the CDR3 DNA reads TGTGCCTGGAGTGTGGGAGGGAGTGGAAACACCATATATTTT. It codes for CAWSVGGSGNTIYF.

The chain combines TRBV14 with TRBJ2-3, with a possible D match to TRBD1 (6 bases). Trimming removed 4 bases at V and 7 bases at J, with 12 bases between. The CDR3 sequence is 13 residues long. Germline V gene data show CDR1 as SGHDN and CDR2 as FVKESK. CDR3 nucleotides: TGTGCCAGCAGCCTAGGGGGACGTTATACGCAGTATTTT. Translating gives CASSLGGRYTQYF.

This CDR3 is CASSQTGETQYF. The CDR3 coding sequence is TGTGCCAGCAGCCAAACAGGGGAGACCCAGTACTTC. This chain connects TRBV3-1 (or the pseudogene TRBV3-2) to TRBJ2-5; maybe TRBD1 (6 bases). The V and J ends lost 2 bases and 5 bases respectively, with 6 bases between them. Germline CDR1 and CDR2: LGHDT and YNNKEL (reference sequence). The CDR3 consists of 12 residues.

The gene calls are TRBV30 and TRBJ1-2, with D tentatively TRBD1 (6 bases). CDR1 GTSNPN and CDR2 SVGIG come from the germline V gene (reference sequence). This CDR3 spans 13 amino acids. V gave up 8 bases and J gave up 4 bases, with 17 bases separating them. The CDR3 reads CAQGLGLSYGYTF. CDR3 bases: TGTGCCCAGGGGTTGGGGTTGAGCTATGGCTACACCTTC.